Shown below are 2 T cell receptor beta chains from a single sample sequenced in a study of Ad26.COV2.S vaccination and SARS-CoV-2 variants. The sample's treatment: around 19 received Ad26.COV2.S at low or high dose, single or two shots; about 5 received placebo; per-sample allocation not given. Samples were taken on day 63 after the first vaccine or placebo injection. Repertoires were generated with immunoSEQ multiplex PCR, while TCRdb's copy carries only in-frame clones and drops some. The table records 400,000 to 500,000 clones, approximately 87% of them present only once. The sequenced sample was peripheral blood, obtained in a trial of Ad26.COV2.S vaccine versus placebo. The receptors stem from a person aged 18-65 years who received the Ad26.COV2.S COVID-19 vaccine or a placebo.

The chain employs TRBV7-9 and TRBJ2-2; a possible D gene is TRBD1 (7 bases). The germline V and J ends were trimmed by 8 bases and 2 bases, with 18 bases remaining between them. The CDR3 consists of 16 residues. Germline V gene lookup returns CDR1 SEHNR and CDR2 FQNEAQ (reference sequence). The CDR3 is CASGVRQGGNTGELFF. The DNA of the CDR3 is TGTGCCAGCGGTGTTCGGCAGGGGGGTAACACCGGGGAGCTGTTTTTT.

This rearrangement joins TRBV12-3 or TRBV12-4 to TRBJ2-2; weak D call: TRBD2 (6 bases). CDR3 length: 13 residues. V lost 5 bases and J lost 6, with 10 bases in between. In DNA, the CDR3 is TGTGCCAGCAGTCAACGACTAGCCGGGGAGCTGTTTTTT. Translated: CASSQRLAGELFF.